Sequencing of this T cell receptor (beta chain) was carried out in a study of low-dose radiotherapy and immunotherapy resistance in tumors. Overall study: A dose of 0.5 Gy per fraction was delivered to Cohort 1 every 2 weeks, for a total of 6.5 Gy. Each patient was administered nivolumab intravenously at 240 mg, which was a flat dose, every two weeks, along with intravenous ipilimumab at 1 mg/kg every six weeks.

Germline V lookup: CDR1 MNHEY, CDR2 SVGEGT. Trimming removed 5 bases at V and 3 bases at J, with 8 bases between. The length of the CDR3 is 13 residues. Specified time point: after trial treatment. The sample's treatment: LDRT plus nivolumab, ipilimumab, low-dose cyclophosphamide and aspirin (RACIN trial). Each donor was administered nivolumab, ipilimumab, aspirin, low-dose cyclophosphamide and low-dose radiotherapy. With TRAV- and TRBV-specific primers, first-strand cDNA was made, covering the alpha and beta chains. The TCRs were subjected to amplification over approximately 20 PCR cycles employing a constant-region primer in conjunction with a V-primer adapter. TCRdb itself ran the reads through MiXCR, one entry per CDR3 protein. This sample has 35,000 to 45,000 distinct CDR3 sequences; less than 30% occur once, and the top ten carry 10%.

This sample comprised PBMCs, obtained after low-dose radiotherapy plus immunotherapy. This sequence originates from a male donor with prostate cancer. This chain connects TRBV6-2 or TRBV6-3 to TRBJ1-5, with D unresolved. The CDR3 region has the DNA TGTGCCAGCAGTCCTGACTACAATCAGCCCCAGCATTTT. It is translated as CASSPDYNQPQHF.